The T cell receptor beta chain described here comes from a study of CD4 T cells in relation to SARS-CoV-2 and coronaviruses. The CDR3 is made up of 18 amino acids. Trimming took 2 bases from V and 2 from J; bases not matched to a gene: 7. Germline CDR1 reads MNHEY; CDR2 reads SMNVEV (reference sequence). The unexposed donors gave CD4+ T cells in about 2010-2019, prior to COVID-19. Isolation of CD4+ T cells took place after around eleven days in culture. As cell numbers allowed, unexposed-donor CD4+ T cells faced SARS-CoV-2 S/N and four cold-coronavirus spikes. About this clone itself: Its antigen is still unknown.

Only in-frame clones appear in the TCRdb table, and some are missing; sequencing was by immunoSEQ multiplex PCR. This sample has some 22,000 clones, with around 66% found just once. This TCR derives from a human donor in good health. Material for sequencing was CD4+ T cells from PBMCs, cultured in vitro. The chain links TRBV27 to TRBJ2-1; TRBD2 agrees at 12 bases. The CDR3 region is CASSLLAGGRKAYNEQFF. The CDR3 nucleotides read TGTGCCAGCAGTTTACTAGCGGGGGGGAGGAAGGCCTACAATGAGCAGTTCTTC.